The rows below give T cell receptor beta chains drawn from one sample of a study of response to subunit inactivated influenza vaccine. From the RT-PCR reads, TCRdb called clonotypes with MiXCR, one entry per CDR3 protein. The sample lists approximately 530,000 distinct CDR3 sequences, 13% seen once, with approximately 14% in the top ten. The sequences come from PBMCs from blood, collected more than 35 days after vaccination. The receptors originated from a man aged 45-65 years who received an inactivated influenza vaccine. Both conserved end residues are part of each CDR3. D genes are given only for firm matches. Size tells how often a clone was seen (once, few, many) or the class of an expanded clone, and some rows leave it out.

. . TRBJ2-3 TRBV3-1 CASSPDDRPGTDTQYF TGTGCCAGCAGCCCGGACGACAGACCAGGCACAGATACGCAGTATTTT
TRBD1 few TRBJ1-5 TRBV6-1 CASSIGQGIYQPQHF TGTGCCAGCAGTATAGGACAGGGGATCTATCAGCCCCAGCATTTT
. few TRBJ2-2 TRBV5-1 CASRTRGRTGELFF TGCGCCAGCAGGACTAGGGGTCGCACCGGGGAGCTGTTTTTT
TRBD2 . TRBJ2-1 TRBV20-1 CSAIIPSGRGRVSYNEQFF TGCAGTGCTATCATCCCTAGCGGGAGAGGAAGGGTATCCTACAATGAGCAGTTCTTC
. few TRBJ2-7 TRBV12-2 CASRTGQGHSYEQYF TGTGCAAGTCGCACCGGACAGGGACACTCCTACGAGCAGTACTTC
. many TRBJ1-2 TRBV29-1 CSVVSPTYLNYGYTF TGCAGCGTTGTATCACCGACCTACCTTAACTATGGCTACACCTTC
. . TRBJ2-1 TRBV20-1 CSARGWKGSYNEQFF TGCAGTGCTAGAGGGTGGAAGGGCTCCTACAATGAGCAGTTCTTC
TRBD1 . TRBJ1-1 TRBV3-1 CASSPRGGGRAFF TGTGCCAGCAGCCCGAGAGGAGGGGGCCGTGCTTTCTTT
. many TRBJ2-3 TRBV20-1 CSARVETDTQYF TGCAGTGCTAGAGTGGAGACAGATACGCAGTATTTT
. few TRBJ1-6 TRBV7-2 CASSLGGTYISPLHF TGTGCCAGCAGCTTAGGTGGGACATATATTTCACCCCTCCACTTT
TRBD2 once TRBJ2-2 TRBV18 CASSLNSGGPNTGELFF TGTGCCAGCTCGCTTAATAGCGGGGGGCCGAACACCGGGGAGCTGTTTTTT
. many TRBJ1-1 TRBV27 CASSLQNMNTEAFF TGTGCCAGCAGTTTACAGAATATGAACACTGAAGCTTTCTTT
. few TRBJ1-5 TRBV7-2 CASSPLIGNQPQHF TGTGCCAGCAGTCCCCTGATTGGCAATCAGCCCCAGCATTTT
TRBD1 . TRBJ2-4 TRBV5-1 CASSSSGQKNIQYF TGCGCCAGCAGCTCCTCGGGACAGAAAAACATTCAGTACTTC
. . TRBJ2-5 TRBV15 CATSMQVRETQYF TGTGCCACCTCAATGCAGGTCAGAGAGACCCAGTACTTC
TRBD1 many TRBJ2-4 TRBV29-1 CSVEGRTGAKNIQYF TGCAGCGTTGAAGGGAGGACAGGAGCCAAAAACATTCAGTACTTC
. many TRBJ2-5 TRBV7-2 CASSLAGWSRETQYF TGTGCCAGCAGCTTAGCGGGCTGGAGCCGGGAGACCCAGTACTTC
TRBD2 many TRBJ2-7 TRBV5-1 CASTPWGGGSYEQYF TGCGCCAGCACGCCCTGGGGCGGGGGTTCCTACGAGCAGTACTTC
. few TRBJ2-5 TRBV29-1 CSQGTPDQETQYF TGCAGCCAGGGGACCCCCGACCAAGAGACCCAGTACTTC
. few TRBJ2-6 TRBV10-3 CAISDPGGSGANVLTF TGTGCCATCAGTGATCCCGGCGGCTCTGGGGCCAACGTCCTGACTTTC
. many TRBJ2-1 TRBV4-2 CASSQEGNEQFF TGTGCCAGCAGCCAAGAGGGGAATGAGCAGTTCTTC
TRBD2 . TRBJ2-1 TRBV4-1 CASSQVAGGRSNEQFF TGCGCCAGCAGCCAAGTAGCGGGGGGAAGAAGCAATGAGCAGTTCTTC
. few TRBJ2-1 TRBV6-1 CASRREFGNEQFF TGTGCCAGCCGGCGGGAATTCGGCAATGAGCAGTTCTTC
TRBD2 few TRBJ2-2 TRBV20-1 CSARTSENTGELFF TGCAGTGCTAGGACTAGCGAGAACACCGGGGAGCTGTTTTTT
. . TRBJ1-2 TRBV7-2 CASSLGGHIYGYTF TGTGCCAGCAGCTTAGGGGGACACATCTATGGCTACACCTTC
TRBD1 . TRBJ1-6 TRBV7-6 CAISRNTGGNSPLHF TGTGCCATCAGCCGGAACACAGGGGGCAATTCACCCCTCCACTTT
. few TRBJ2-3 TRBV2 CASSDTFDTQYF TGTGCCAGCAGTGACACATTTGATACGCAGTATTTT
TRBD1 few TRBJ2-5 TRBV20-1 CRPTGSKETQYF TGCAGACCGACAGGGTCCAAAGAGACCCAGTACTTC
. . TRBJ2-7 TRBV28 CASRRGAGSYEQYF TGTGCCAGCAGGCGCGGGGCGGGGTCCTACGAGCAGTACTTC
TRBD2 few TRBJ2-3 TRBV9 CASSVDSGGPIDTQYF TGTGCCAGCAGCGTAGATTCGGGAGGGCCAATTGATACGCAGTATTTT
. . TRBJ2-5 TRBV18 CASSPPTRQETQYF TGTGCCAGCTCACCACCGACCCGACAAGAGACCCAGTACTTC
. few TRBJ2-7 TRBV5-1 CASSLRRVDEQYF TGCGCCAGCAGCTTGAGAAGGGTGGACGAGCAGTACTTC
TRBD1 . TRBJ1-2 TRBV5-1 CASSLEAGGEGYTF TGCGCCAGCAGCTTGGAAGCAGGGGGTGAAGGCTACACCTTC
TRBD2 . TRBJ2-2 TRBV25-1 CASSIGLADTGELFF TGTGCCAGCAGCATCGGACTAGCGGACACCGGGGAGCTGTTTTTT
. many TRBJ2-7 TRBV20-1 CSATRTEYEQYF TGCAGTGCTACCCGGACAGAATACGAGCAGTACTTC
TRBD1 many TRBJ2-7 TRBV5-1 CASRPAGTGAYEQYF TGCGCCAGCAGACCCGCCGGGACAGGGGCCTACGAGCAGTACTTC
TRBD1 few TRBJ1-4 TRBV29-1 CSGKQGGEKLFF TGCAGCGGCAAACAGGGGGGAGAAAAACTGTTTTTT
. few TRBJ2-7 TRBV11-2 CASRNYRDPYEQYF TGTGCCAGCAGGAACTACAGAGACCCCTACGAGCAGTACTTC
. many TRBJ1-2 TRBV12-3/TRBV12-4 CASSFTGHYGYTF TGTGCCAGCAGTTTTACAGGGCACTATGGCTACACCTTC
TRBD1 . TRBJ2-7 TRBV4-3 CASSLQFGQGDYELYF TGCGCCAGCAGCCTGCAGTTCGGACAGGGGGACTACGAGCTGTACTTC
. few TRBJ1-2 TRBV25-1 CASRDRKEGDYTF TGTGCCAGCCGTGACCGCAAAGAGGGAGACTACACCTTC
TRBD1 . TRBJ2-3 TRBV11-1 CASSPSTGADTQYF TGTGCCAGCAGCCCGTCGACAGGGGCGGATACGCAGTATTTT
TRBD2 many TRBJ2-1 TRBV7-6 CASSETSGDYNEQFF TGTGCCAGCAGCGAAACTAGCGGAGACTACAATGAGCAGTTCTTC
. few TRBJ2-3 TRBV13 CASSPGPGTPGTDTQYF TGTGCCAGCAGCCCTGGCCCCGGGACACCGGGCACAGATACGCAGTATTTT